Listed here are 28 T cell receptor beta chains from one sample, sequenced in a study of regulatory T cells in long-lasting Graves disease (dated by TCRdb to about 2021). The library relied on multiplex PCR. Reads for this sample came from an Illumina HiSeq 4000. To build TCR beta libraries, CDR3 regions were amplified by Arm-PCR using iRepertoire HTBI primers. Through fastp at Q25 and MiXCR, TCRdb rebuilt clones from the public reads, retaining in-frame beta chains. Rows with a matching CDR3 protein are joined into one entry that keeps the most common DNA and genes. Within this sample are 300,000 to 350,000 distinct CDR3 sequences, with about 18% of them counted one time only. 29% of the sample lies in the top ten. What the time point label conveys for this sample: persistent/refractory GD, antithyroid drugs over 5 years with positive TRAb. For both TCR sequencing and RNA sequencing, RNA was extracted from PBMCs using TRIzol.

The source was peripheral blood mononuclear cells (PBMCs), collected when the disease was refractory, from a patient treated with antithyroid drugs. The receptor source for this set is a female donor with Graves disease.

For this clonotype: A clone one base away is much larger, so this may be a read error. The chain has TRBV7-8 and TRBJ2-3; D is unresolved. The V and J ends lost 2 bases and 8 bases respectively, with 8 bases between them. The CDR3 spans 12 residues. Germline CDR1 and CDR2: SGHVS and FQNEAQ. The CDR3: CASSLLRGTQYF. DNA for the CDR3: TGTGCCAGCAGCTTATTAAGAGGTACGCAGTATTTT.

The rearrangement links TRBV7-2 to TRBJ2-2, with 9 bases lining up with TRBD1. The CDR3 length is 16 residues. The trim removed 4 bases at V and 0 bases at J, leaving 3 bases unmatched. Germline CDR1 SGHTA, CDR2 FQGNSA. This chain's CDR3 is CASSSRTGANTGELFF. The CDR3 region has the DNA TGTGCCAGCAGCTCCCGGACAGGGGCGAACACCGGGGAGCTGTTTTTT.

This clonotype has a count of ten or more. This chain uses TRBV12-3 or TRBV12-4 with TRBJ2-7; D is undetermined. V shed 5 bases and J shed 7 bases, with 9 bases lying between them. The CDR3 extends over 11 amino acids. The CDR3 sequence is CASSIGWEQYF. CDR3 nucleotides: TGTGCCAGCAGTATTGGGTGGGAGCAGTACTTC.

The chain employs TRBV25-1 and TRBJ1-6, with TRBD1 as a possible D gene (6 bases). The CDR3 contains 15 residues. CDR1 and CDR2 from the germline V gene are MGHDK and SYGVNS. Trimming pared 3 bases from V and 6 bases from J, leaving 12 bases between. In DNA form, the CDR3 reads TGTGCCAGCAGTGACGCGCGAGGGGGTAATTCACCCCTCCACTTT. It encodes CASSDARGGNSPLHF.

Here the CDR3 DNA reads TGTGCCAGCTCACCGTGGGCCTCCGGATGGGACGAGCAGTACTTC. Residues: CASSPWASGWDEQYF. The chain has TRBV18 and TRBJ2-7; D uncertain. Germline CDR1 and CDR2: KGHSH and LQKENI. V was clipped by 3 bases and J by 5 bases, with 17 bases between them. The CDR3 sequence is 15 residues long.

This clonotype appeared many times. The DNA of the CDR3 is TGTGCCTGGAGTCGGAACAGGGAAGCTTTCTTT. It translates to CAWSRNREAFF. The chain recombines TRBV30 with TRBJ1-1; tentatively, D is TRBD1 (5 bases). CDR1 and CDR2 from the germline V gene are GTSNPN and SVGIG (reference sequence). The CDR3 length is 11 residues. The V and J ends lost 2 bases and 8 bases respectively, with 9 bases between them.

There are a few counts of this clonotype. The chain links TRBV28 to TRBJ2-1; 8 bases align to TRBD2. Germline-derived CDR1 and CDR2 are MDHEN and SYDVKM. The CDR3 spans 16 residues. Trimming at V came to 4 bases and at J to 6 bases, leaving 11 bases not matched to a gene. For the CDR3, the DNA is TGTGCCAGCAGTTCCTCGGGGGCGGGAGGCTTCAATGAGCAGTTCTTC. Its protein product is CASSSSGAGGFNEQFF.

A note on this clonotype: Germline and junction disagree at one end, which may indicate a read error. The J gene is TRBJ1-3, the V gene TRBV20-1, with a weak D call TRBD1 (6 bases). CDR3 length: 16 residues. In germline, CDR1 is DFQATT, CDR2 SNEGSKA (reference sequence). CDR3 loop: CSTRDSRGTTGNTIYF. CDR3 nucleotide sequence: TGCAGTACTAGAGATTCCAGGGGAACAACTGGAAACACCATATATTTT.

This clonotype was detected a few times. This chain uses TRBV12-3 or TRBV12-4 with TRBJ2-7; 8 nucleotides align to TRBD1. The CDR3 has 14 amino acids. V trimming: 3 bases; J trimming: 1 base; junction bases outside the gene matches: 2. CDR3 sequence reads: CASSFGQGSYEQYF. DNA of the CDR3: TGTGCCAGCAGTTTCGGACAGGGATCCTACGAGCAGTACTTC.

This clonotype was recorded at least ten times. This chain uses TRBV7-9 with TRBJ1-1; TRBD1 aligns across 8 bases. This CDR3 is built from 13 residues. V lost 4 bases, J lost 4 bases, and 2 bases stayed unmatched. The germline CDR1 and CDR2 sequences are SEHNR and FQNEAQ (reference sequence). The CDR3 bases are TGTGCCAGCAGCTCACAGGGGGGCACTGAAGCTTTCTTT. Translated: CASSSQGGTEAFF.

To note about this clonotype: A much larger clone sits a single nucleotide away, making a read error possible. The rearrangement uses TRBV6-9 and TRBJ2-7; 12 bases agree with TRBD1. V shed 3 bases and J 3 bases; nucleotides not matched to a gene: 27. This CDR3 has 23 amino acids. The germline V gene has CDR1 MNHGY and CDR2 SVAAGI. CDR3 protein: CASSYQRTDSGTGGFFGFYEQYF. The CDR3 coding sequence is TGTGCCAGCAGTTACCAAAGAACCGATAGTGGGACAGGGGGCTTTTTCGGATTCTACGAGCAGTACTTC.

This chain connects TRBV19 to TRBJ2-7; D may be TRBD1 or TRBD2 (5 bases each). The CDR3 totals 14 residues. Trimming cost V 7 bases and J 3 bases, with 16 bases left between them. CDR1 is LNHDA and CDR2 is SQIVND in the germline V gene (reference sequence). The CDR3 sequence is CASTRDRAFYEQYF. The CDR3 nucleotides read TGTGCCAGTACCCGGGACCGGGCCTTCTACGAGCAGTACTTC.

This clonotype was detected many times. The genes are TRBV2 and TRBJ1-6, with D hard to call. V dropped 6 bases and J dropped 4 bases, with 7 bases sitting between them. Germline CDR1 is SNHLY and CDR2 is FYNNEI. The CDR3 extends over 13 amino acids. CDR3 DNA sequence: TGTGCCAGCAGAGATGGGTATAATTCACCCCTCCACTTT. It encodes CASRDGYNSPLHF.

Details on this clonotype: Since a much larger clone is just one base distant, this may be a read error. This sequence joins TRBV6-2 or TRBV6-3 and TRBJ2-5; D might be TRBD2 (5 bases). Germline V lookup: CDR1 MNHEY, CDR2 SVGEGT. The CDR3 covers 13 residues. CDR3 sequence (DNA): TGTGCCAGCCTAGAGCGGACTCAAGAGACCAAGTACTTC. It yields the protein CASLERTQETKYF.

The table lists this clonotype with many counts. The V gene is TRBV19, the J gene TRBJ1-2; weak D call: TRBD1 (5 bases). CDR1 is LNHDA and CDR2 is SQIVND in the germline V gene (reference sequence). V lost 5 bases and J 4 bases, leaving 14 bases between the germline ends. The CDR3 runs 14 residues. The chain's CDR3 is CASSPLGGSYGYTF. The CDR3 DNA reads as TGTGCCAGTAGTCCGCTTGGGGGTAGCTATGGCTACACCTTC.

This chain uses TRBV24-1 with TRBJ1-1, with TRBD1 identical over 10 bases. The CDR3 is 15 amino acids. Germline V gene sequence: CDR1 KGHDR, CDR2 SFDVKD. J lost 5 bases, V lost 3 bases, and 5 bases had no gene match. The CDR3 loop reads CATSDRDRGGTEAFF. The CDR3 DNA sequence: TGTGCCACCAGTGATCGGGACAGGGGAGGTACTGAAGCTTTCTTT.

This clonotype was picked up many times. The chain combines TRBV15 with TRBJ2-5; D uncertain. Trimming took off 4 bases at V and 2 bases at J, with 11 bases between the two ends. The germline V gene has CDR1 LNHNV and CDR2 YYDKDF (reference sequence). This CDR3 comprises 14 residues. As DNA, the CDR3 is TGTGCCACCAGCATGACGGGTACTCAAGAGACCCAGTACTTC. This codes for CATSMTGTQETQYF.

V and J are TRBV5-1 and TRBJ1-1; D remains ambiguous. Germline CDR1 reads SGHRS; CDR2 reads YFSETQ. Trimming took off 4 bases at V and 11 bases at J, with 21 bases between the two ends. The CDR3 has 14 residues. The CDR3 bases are TGCGCCAGCAGCCCGGGGAGCGTGAGGGATTGGGCTTTCTTT. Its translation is CASSPGSVRDWAFF.

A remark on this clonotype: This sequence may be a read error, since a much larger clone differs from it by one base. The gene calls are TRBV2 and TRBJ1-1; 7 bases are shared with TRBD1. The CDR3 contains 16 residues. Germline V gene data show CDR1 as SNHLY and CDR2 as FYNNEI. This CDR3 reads CASSHLRGRSNTGAFF. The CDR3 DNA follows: TGTGCCAGCAGTCATCTTAGGGGGCGATCGAACACTGGAGCTTTCTTT.

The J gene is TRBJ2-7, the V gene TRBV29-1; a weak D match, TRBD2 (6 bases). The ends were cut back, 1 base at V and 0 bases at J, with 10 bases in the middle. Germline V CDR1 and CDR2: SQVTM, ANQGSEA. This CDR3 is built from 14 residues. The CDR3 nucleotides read TGCAGCGTTGAAGCGGACTACCACTCCTACGAGCAGTACTTC. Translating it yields CSVEADYHSYEQYF.

CDR3 bases: TGTGCCAGCTCACCTCAGGGGCTAGCGCAAGAGCAGTACTTC. Residues: CASSPQGLAQEQYF. V gene TRBV18 combines with J gene TRBJ2-7; D is perhaps TRBD1 or TRBD2 (6 bases each). Looked up from germline, CDR1 is KGHSH and CDR2 is LQKENI. The CDR3 runs 14 residues. Trimming cost V 3 bases and J 7 bases, with 16 bases left between them.

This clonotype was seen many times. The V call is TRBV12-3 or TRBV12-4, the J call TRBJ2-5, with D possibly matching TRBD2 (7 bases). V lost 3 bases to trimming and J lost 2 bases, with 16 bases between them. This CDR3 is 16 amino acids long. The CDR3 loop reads CASSLGRGLTQETQYF. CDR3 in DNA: TGTGCCAGCAGTTTGGGGCGGGGGCTTACTCAAGAGACCCAGTACTTC.

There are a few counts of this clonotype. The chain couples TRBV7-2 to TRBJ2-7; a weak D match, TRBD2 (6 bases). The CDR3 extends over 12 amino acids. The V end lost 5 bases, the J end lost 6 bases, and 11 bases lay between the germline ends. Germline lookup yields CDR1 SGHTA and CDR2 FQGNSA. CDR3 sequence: CASSPEAGEQYF. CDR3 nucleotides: TGTGCCAGCAGCCCAGAAGCGGGCGAGCAGTACTTC.

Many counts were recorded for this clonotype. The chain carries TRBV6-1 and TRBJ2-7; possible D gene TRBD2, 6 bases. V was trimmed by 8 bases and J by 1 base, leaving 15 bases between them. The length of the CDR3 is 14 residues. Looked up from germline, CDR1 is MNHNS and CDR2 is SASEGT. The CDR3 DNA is TGTGCCAGCTTTGATGGGGGAGGTTCCTACGAGCAGTACTTC. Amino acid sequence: CASFDGGGSYEQYF.

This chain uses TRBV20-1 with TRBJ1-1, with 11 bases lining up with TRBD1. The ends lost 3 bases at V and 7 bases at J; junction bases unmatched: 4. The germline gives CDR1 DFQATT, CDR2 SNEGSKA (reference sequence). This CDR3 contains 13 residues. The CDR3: CSARDRGQFEAFF. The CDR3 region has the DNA TGCAGTGCTAGGGACAGGGGGCAGTTTGAAGCTTTCTTT.

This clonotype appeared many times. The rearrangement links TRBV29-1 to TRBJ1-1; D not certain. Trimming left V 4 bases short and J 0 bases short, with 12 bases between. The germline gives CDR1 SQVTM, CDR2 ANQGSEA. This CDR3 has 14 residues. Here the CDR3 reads CSVVASRMNTEAFF. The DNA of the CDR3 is TGCAGCGTTGTCGCAAGCCGCATGAACACTGAAGCTTTCTTT.

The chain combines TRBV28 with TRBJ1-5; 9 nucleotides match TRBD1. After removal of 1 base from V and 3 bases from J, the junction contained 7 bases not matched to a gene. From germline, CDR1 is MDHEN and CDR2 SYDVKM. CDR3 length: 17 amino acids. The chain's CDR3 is CASSLFHGTGTNQPQHF. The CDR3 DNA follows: TGTGCCAGCAGTTTATTCCACGGGACAGGGACCAATCAGCCCCAGCATTTT.

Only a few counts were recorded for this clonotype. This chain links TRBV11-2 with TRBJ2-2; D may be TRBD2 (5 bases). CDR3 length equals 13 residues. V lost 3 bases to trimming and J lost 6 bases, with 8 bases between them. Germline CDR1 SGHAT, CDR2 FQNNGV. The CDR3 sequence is CASSFGLPGELFF. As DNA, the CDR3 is TGTGCCAGCAGCTTTGGACTCCCCGGGGAGCTGTTTTTT.